Below, 17 T cell receptor beta chains from the same sample are listed, as sequenced in a study of OX40 agonist ivuxolimab in advanced cancers. Using immunoSEQ multiplex PCR, the repertoire was profiled, and TCRdb retains in-frame clones only, with some absent. The profile shows 72,000 or so clones, 65% to 85% of them singletons. Material: CD4+ or CD8+ T cells sorted from blood, obtained in a trial of the OX40 agonist ivuxolimab. Receptor source: an adult with an advanced solid tumor such as melanoma, head and neck, liver or kidney cancer.

This clone was found once. The rearrangement links TRBV19 to TRBJ1-5, with D maybe TRBD1 (5 bases). The germline V and J ends were trimmed by 5 bases and 3 bases, with 11 bases remaining between them. The germline CDR1 and CDR2 sequences are LNHDA and SQIVND (reference sequence). The CDR3 totals 14 residues. CDR3 coding DNA: TGTGCCAGTAGTGCGGGGACTTTCAATCAGCCCCAGCATTTT. This codes for CASSAGTFNQPQHF.

V is TRBV9 and J is TRBJ1-2; perhaps TRBD1 as D (6 bases). CDR1 is SGDLS and CDR2 is YYNGEE in the germline V gene. The CDR3 loop spans 16 amino acids. V gave up 3 bases and J gave up 2 bases, with 17 bases separating them. CDR3 protein: CASSAGGLGQNYGYTF. CDR3 DNA sequence: TGTGCCAGCAGCGCGGGGGGCCTGGGACAAAACTATGGCTACACCTTC.

This rearrangement joins TRBV2 to TRBJ1-6; D remains unclear. This CDR3 contains 14 residues. V lost 3 bases and J 8 bases, leaving 11 bases between the germline ends. Germline V gene sequence: CDR1 SNHLY, CDR2 FYNNEI. The CDR3 spells CASSERGVDSPLHF. The CDR3 region has the DNA TGTGCCAGCAGTGAGCGTGGGGTGGATTCACCCCTCCACTTT.

This chain connects TRBV28 to TRBJ1-5; the D gene is possibly TRBD1 (6 bases). The germline V and J ends were trimmed by 6 bases and 2 bases, with 14 bases remaining between them. The germline V gene encodes CDR1 MDHEN and CDR2 SYDVKM. The CDR3 contains 15 residues. The DNA of the CDR3 is TGTGCCAGCAGCCAAAACAGGGTGGGCAATCAGCCCCAGCATTTT. The encoded protein is CASSQNRVGNQPQHF.

The rearrangement links TRBV7-3 to TRBJ2-1; possibly TRBD2 for D (6 bases). With 5 bases removed from V and 7 bases from J, the gap between germline ends came to 12 bases. The CDR3 covers 13 residues. Germline loops: CDR1 SGHTA, CDR2 FQGTGA. The CDR3 DNA is TGTGCCAGCAGCACGGACCGGGGGAATGAGCAGTTCTTC. Amino acid sequence: CASSTDRGNEQFF.

This clone was seen just once. CDR3 nucleotide sequence: TGTGCCAGCAGCATTTCCGGGACCGATTATAATTCACCCCTCCACTTT. Translation: CASSISGTDYNSPLHF. The chain employs TRBV7-3 and TRBJ1-6, with D possibly TRBD1 on 5 matching bases. Germline CDR1 reads SGHTA; CDR2 reads FQGTGA. V was clipped by 5 bases and J by 4 bases, with 15 bases between them. CDR3 length: 16 amino acids. Full variable domain (rest looked up from reference TRBV7-3 and TRBJ1-6): GAGVSQTPSNKVTEKGKYVELRCDPISGHTALYWYRQSLGQGPEFLIYFQGTGAADDSGLPNDRFFAVRPEGSVSTLKIQRTERGDSAVYLCASSISGTDYNSPLHFGNGTRLTVT.

J is TRBJ1-2 and V is TRBV2; TRBD1 matches 9 bases. V dropped 10 bases and J dropped 8; count of bases not matched to a gene: 14. The CDR3 is 14 residues long. Germline V gene data show CDR1 as SNHLY and CDR2 as FYNNEI. In DNA form, the CDR3 reads TGTGCCACCACCCTCTCGATGACAGGGGGGGGCTACACCTTC. Translation gives CATTLSMTGGGYTF.

In its sample, this clone was seen once. The chain joins TRBV7-9 to TRBJ1-4; D ambiguous. The CDR3 totals 15 residues. Per germline, CDR1 SEHNR and CDR2 FQNEAQ (reference sequence). V lost 0 bases, J lost 0 bases, and 5 bases lay in between. Here the CDR3 reads CASSLALTTNEKLFF. The CDR3 coding sequence is TGTGCCAGCAGCTTAGCGCTGACAACTAATGAAAAACTGTTTTTT.

This chain links TRBV6-6 with TRBJ1-3; 7 bases agree with TRBD1. CDR1 and CDR2 (germline): MNHNY, SVGAGI (reference sequence). The V and J ends lost 6 bases and 0 bases, in that order; junction bases with no gene match: 5. The CDR3 contains 15 residues. The CDR3 protein is CASSDRVPSGNTIYF. DNA for the CDR3: TGTGCCAGCAGCGACAGGGTGCCCTCTGGAAACACCATATATTTT.

This chain joins TRBV19 and TRBJ1-2; 8 bases agree with TRBD1. The V gene's germline CDR1 is LNHDA and CDR2 SQIVND (reference sequence). The length of the CDR3 is 15 residues. V shed 7 bases, J shed 1 base, and the junction held 8 bases outside the gene matches. DNA of the CDR3: TGTGCCAGTACCGTCCAGGGGGCTCTTAACTATGGCTACACCTTC. The encoded protein is CASTVQGALNYGYTF. Together with reference TRBV19 and TRBJ1-2, the CDR3 gives the full variable domain: DGGITQSPKYLFRKEGQNVTLSCEQNLNHDAMYWYRQDPGQGLRLIYYSQIVNDFQKGDIAEGYSVSREKKESFPLTVTSAQKNPTAFYLCASTVQGALNYGYTFGSGTRLTVV.

The J gene is TRBJ2-7, the V gene TRBV7-2; D is possibly TRBD1 (6 bases). CDR3 length equals 16 residues. Trimming took off 0 bases at V and 3 bases at J, with 15 bases between the two ends. The germline CDR1 and CDR2 sequences are SGHTA and FQGNSA. CDR3 bases: TGTGCCAGCAGCTTAGCGGCGCAGGGGAAGATCTACGAGCAGTACTTC. This translates into CASSLAAQGKIYEQYF.

This rearrangement joins TRBV2 to TRBJ2-6; D is undetermined. The CDR3 extends over 14 amino acids. Germline assignment: CDR1 SNHLY and CDR2 FYNNEI. Trimming took off 6 bases at V and 1 base at J, with 7 bases between the two ends. The CDR3 sequence is CASRKQSGANVLTF. The CDR3 nucleotides read TGTGCCAGCAGGAAGCAATCTGGGGCCAACGTCCTGACTTTC.

This clone was picked up a small number of times. The rearrangement uses TRBV6-4 and TRBJ1-2, with 10 bases identical to TRBD1. The CDR3 length is 14 residues. After removal of 9 bases from V and 5 bases from J, the junction contained 9 bases not matched to a gene. The germline V gene has CDR1 MRHNA and CDR2 SNTAGT. CDR3 protein: CARWTDRGRYGYTF. The CDR3 nucleotides are TGTGCCAGATGGACGGACAGGGGGAGGTATGGCTACACCTTC.

This chain joins TRBV5-6 and TRBJ2-3; D could derive from TRBD1 or TRBD2 (5 bases each). Trimming stripped 0 bases from V and 5 bases from J, with 13 bases between. The CDR3 has 15 residues. The germline V gene encodes CDR1 SGHDT and CDR2 YYEEEE. CDR3 DNA: TGTGCCAGCAGCTTGGTGCCAGGGAGTAGAGATACGCAGTATTTT. Residues: CASSLVPGSRDTQYF. Combining the CDR3 with reference TRBV5-6 and TRBJ2-3 gives the whole variable domain DAGVTQSPTHLIKTRGQQVTLRCSPKSGHDTVSWYQQALGQGPQFIFQYYEEEERQRGNFPDRFSGHQFPNYSSELNVNALLLGDSALYLCASSLVPGSRDTQYFGPGTRLTVL.

V is TRBV7-9 and J is TRBJ2-6; D is possibly TRBD2 (6 bases). The germline gives CDR1 SEHNR, CDR2 FQNEAQ (reference sequence). CDR3 length: 16 amino acids. Between the trimmed V and J ends, which lost 0 bases and 2 bases, there was a span of 8 bases. In DNA form, the CDR3 reads TGTGCCAGCAGCTTAGCGGGGGGAACTGGGGCCAACGTCCTGACTTTC. Translated, it gives CASSLAGGTGANVLTF. Looking up the rest from reference TRBV7-9 and TRBJ2-6 gives the full variable domain: DTGVSQNPRHKITKRGQNVTFRCDPISEHNRLYWYRQTLGQGPEFLTYFQNEAQLEKSRLLSDRFSAERPKGSFSTLEIQRTEQGDSAMYLCASSLAGGTGANVLTFGAGSRLTVL.

The V and J genes are TRBV7-2 and TRBJ1-6; possible D gene TRBD1, 6 bases. Trimming stripped 5 bases from V and 10 bases from J, with 15 bases between. CDR1 SGHTA and CDR2 FQGNSA come from the germline V gene. The CDR3 has 14 amino acids. The DNA of the CDR3 is TGTGCCAGCAGCCCTCGGCCCGGGGGCTCACCCCTCCACTTT. This gives the protein CASSPRPGGSPLHF.

V gene TRBV18 combines with J gene TRBJ1-2, with TRBD1 identical over 9 bases. Germline assignment: CDR1 KGHSH and CDR2 LQKENI. The CDR3 sequence is 14 residues long. V gave up 3 bases and J gave up 8 bases; unmatched junction bases: 7. The CDR3 region is CASSPGTGPLGYTF. CDR3 nucleotide sequence: TGTGCCAGCTCACCGGGGACAGGGCCCCTGGGCTACACCTTC.